A selection of T cell receptor beta chains follows, all from one sample in a study of T-cell memory formation after mild COVID-19. One entry per CDR3 protein, called by TCRdb with MiXCR from the 5' RACE reads. This repertoire shows approximately 400,000 distinct CDR3 sequences, roughly a quarter found once; its top ten account for 8.8%. Sequences were obtained from PBMCs or a T cell subset sorted from them (not recorded which). Receptors were obtained from an adult woman who had mild COVID-19 (a few samples of this study predate the infection). Cell type and time point are not known. Both conserved end residues are part of each CDR3. D genes are given only for firm matches. Rows may omit the clone size; those that give it use once, few, many or a size class.

v_call	d_call	clone_size	j_call	cdr3_aa	cdr3_nt
TRBV6-5	TRBD1	NA	TRBJ2-2	CASSYAGGDRELFF	TGTGCCAGCAGTTACGCAGGGGGCGACCGGGAGCTGTTTTTT
TRBV9	NA	NA	TRBJ1-5	CASSVRGDQPQHF	TGTGCCAGCAGCGTCCGGGGGGATCAGCCCCAGCATTTT
TRBV12-3/TRBV12-4	TRBD1	NA	TRBJ2-1	CASSSLTGGNNEQFF	TGTGCCAGCAGTTCTTTGACAGGGGGAAACAATGAGCAGTTCTTC
TRBV12-3/TRBV12-4	NA	few	TRBJ1-1	CASSLHGAGGTEAFF	TGTGCCAGCAGCCTCCACGGGGCGGGGGGAACTGAAGCTTTCTTT
TRBV20-1	NA	NA	TRBJ2-1	CSARAGAAAYNEQFF	TGCAGTGCTAGAGCTGGGGCGGCAGCCTACAATGAGCAGTTCTTC
TRBV5-1	NA	few	TRBJ2-7	CASSLGQPIEQYF	TGCGCCAGCAGCTTGGGACAGCCTATCGAGCAGTACTTC
TRBV7-2	TRBD2	NA	TRBJ2-1	CASSPESGRGNEQFF	TGTGCCAGCAGCCCCGAAAGTGGGAGGGGCAATGAGCAGTTCTTC
TRBV5-1	TRBD1	few	TRBJ2-1	CASSSRQGMGTNEQFF	TGCGCCAGCAGCTCACGACAGGGGATGGGCACGAATGAGCAGTTCTTC
TRBV24-1	NA	NA	TRBJ1-5	CATSDSRSVNQPQHF	TGTGCCACCAGTGATTCCCGGTCCGTGAATCAGCCCCAGCATTTT
TRBV29-1	TRBD2	many	TRBJ2-3	CSVRTSGGTDTQYF	TGCAGCGTTCGGACTAGCGGGGGCACAGATACGCAGTATTTT
TRBV25-1	NA	NA	TRBJ2-5	CASRGSRGGPGETQYF	TGTGCCAGCCGGGGGTCCCGGGGAGGCCCAGGAGAGACCCAGTACTTC
TRBV20-1	TRBD1	NA	TRBJ1-5	CSARDLGDRVRSNQPQHF	TGCAGTGCTAGGGACCTCGGGGACAGGGTAAGGAGCAATCAGCCCCAGCATTTT
TRBV5-1	TRBD1	few	TRBJ1-2	CASRPIGQGEGYTF	TGCGCCAGCAGGCCGATAGGACAGGGAGAAGGCTACACCTTC
TRBV11-3	NA	NA	TRBJ2-1	CASSPKTDEQFF	TGTGCCAGCAGCCCCAAGACGGATGAGCAGTTCTTC
TRBV6-2/TRBV6-3	NA	few	TRBJ1-1	CASSYWNTEAFF	TGTGCCAGCAGTTACTGGAACACTGAAGCTTTCTTT
TRBV27	NA	NA	TRBJ1-2	CASSLKEGAIWGYTF	TGTGCCAGCAGTTTAAAAGAAGGAGCCATATGGGGCTACACCTTC
TRBV5-5	NA	NA	TRBJ2-1	CASSGGGPAVSYNEQFF	TGTGCCAGCAGCGGGGGAGGTCCAGCGGTCTCCTACAATGAGCAGTTCTTC
TRBV7-9	NA	few	TRBJ1-2	CASSLGQNNYGYTF	TGTGCCAGCAGCTTAGGACAGAATAACTATGGCTACACCTTC
TRBV7-9	NA	few	TRBJ1-2	CASSSNREANYGYTF	TGTGCCAGCAGCTCGAACAGGGAAGCTAACTATGGCTACACCTTC
TRBV24-1	NA	few	TRBJ1-5	CATSDEDQPQHF	TGTGCCACCAGTGATGAGGATCAGCCCCAGCATTTT
TRBV12-3/TRBV12-4	TRBD1	NA	TRBJ1-1	CASRQIRDSTEAFF	TGTGCCAGCAGACAAATCCGGGACAGCACTGAAGCTTTCTTT
TRBV12-3/TRBV12-4	NA	few	TRBJ1-1	CASSIRANTEAFF	TGTGCCAGCAGCATCAGGGCGAACACTGAAGCTTTCTTT
TRBV27	TRBD2	NA	TRBJ2-1	CASSSPLRGGRIEQFF	TGTGCCAGCAGTTCCCCGTTGCGGGGGGGCCGGATCGAGCAGTTCTTC
TRBV12-3/TRBV12-4	TRBD1	NA	TRBJ1-1	CASAGQMNTEAFF	TGTGCCAGCGCGGGACAGATGAACACTGAAGCTTTCTTT
TRBV5-6	NA	NA	TRBJ2-3	CASSSLGGAGTDTQYF	TGTGCCAGCAGTTCTCTCGGGGGCGCTGGCACAGATACGCAGTATTTT
TRBV20-1	TRBD2	few	TRBJ2-7	CSARAEREYAEQYF	TGCAGTGCTAGAGCGGAGCGGGAGTATGCCGAGCAGTACTTC
TRBV9	NA	few	TRBJ2-3	CASSVGARDADTQYF	TGTGCCAGCAGCGTAGGGGCCCGGGACGCAGATACGCAGTATTTT
TRBV12-3/TRBV12-4	NA	NA	TRBJ1-1	CASSFFGGNTEAFF	TGTGCCAGCAGTTTCTTTGGAGGGAACACTGAAGCTTTCTTT
TRBV4-2	TRBD2	NA	TRBJ2-2	CASSIRLAGGPAGGTGELFF	TGTGCCAGCAGCATTCGACTAGCGGGGGGCCCCGCCGGAGGCACCGGGGAGCTGTTTTTT
TRBV11-2	TRBD2	NA	TRBJ2-7	CASSDSGSGRYEQYF	TGTGCCAGCAGCGATAGCGGGAGCGGTAGATACGAGCAGTACTTC
TRBV20-1	NA	NA	TRBJ2-3	CSARDPTTDTQYF	TGCAGTGCTAGAGATCCCACCACAGATACGCAGTATTTT
TRBV4-3	TRBD2	many	TRBJ2-1	CASSQDPGLAGWAGYNEQFF	TGCGCCAGCAGCCAAGATCCCGGACTAGCGGGATGGGCAGGCTACAATGAGCAGTTCTTC
TRBV4-3	TRBD1	few	TRBJ1-3	CASSPDRLINTIYF	TGCGCCAGCAGCCCGGACAGGTTGATAAACACCATATATTTT
TRBV24-1	NA	many	TRBJ2-2	CATSGPNTGELFF	TGTGCCACCAGTGGCCCGAACACCGGGGAGCTGTTTTTT
TRBV5-1	NA	NA	TRBJ2-1	CASSLASEPNEQFF	TGCGCCAGCAGCTTGGCAAGTGAACCCAATGAGCAGTTCTTC
TRBV27	TRBD2	NA	TRBJ2-5	CASRGLGVETQYF	TGTGCCAGCAGGGGACTAGGGGTAGAGACCCAGTACTTC
TRBV7-3	NA	NA	TRBJ2-3	CASSPSKALSTDTQYF	TGTGCCAGCAGCCCCTCCAAGGCCTTAAGCACAGATACGCAGTATTTT
TRBV4-3	NA	few	TRBJ2-7	CASSQDIDRHEQYF	TGCGCCAGCAGCCAAGATATCGATAGGCACGAGCAGTACTTC
TRBV7-9	NA	few	TRBJ2-3	CASSFRVPDRTDTQYF	TGTGCCAGCAGCTTTAGGGTCCCCGACAGGACAGATACGCAGTATTTT
TRBV6-5	NA	NA	TRBJ1-6	CASRGTFRNSPLHF	TGTGCCAGCAGAGGGACCTTCAGAAATTCACCCCTCCACTTT
TRBV29-1	NA	NA	TRBJ2-3	CSAVAVLIDTQYF	TGCAGCGCCGTAGCGGTTCTCATAGATACGCAGTATTTT
TRBV12-3/TRBV12-4	NA	NA	TRBJ2-1	CASSLGLRLSSYNEQFF	TGTGCCAGCAGTCTAGGTTTACGGCTCAGCTCCTACAATGAGCAGTTCTTC
TRBV20-1	TRBD2	NA	TRBJ2-3	CSASPSGRTDTQYF	TGCAGTGCTAGTCCTAGCGGGAGGACAGATACGCAGTATTTT
TRBV7-9	NA	NA	TRBJ2-7	CASSIGATYEQYF	TGTGCCAGCAGCATCGGGGCTACTTACGAGCAGTACTTC
TRBV20-1	TRBD2	NA	TRBJ2-4	CSASLYSGVAKNIQYF	TGCAGTGCTTCCTTATATAGCGGGGTAGCCAAAAACATTCAGTACTTC
TRBV29-1	TRBD1	NA	TRBJ2-7	CSVFILDRSRYEQYF	TGCAGCGTATTCATTCTGGACAGGAGTCGCTACGAGCAGTACTTC
TRBV15	NA	NA	TRBJ2-7	CATSRVMGAYEQYF	TGTGCCACCAGCAGAGTAATGGGAGCCTACGAGCAGTACTTC
TRBV5-4	NA	NA	TRBJ1-5	CASSLAGGTQPQHF	TGTGCCAGCAGCTTGGCGGGCGGGACTCAGCCCCAGCATTTT
TRBV29-1	NA	NA	TRBJ2-5	CSVRDETQYF	TGCAGCGTACGGGACGAGACCCAGTACTTC
TRBV20-1	NA	NA	TRBJ1-1	CSARDWSRTLEMNTEAFF	TGCAGTGCTAGAGATTGGTCCAGGACCCTCGAGATGAACACTGAAGCTTTCTTT
TRBV29-1	NA	NA	TRBJ2-7	CSVEGSVGGDDEQYF	TGCAGCGTTGAAGGGTCAGTCGGAGGGGACGACGAGCAGTACTTC
TRBV20-1	NA	NA	TRBJ1-2	CSARRNYGYTF	TGCAGTGCTAGAAGGAACTATGGCTACACCTTC
TRBV5-1	TRBD2	NA	TRBJ2-1	CASSFDPSGNLYNEQFF	TGCGCCAGCAGCTTTGACCCTAGCGGAAATCTTTACAATGAGCAGTTCTTC
TRBV7-3	TRBD1	few	TRBJ2-5	CASSFQPGQGRETQYF	TGTGCCAGCAGCTTCCAACCCGGACAGGGAAGAGAGACCCAGTACTTC
TRBV25-1	NA	few	TRBJ1-5	CASSDSADGNQPQHF	TGTGCCAGCAGTGATTCAGCGGATGGCAATCAGCCCCAGCATTTT